This T cell receptor beta chain was captured in a study of T cells expressing NK-cell markers. Study in general: The authors derived TCR beta repertoires from sorted CD3+CD56+NKG2C+, CD3+CD56+NKG2C- and CD3+CD56-NKG2C+ T cells.

TCRdb re-called the 5' RACE reads; one entry per CDR3 protein, DNA not given. The sample holds a few hundred thousand distinct CDR3 sequences. CDR3 length equals 16 residues. Germline V gene sequence: CDR1 MNHEY, CDR2 SVGAGI. The chain is built from TRBV6-5 and TRBJ1-2; TCRdb's assignment of TRBD1 cannot be checked, as there is no DNA. Sample: blood T cells: a sorted CD56 or NKG2C T cell subset, CD4+ or CD8+ T cells, or bulk PBMC T cells (not recorded which). This clonotype was obtained from a man aged 18 to 69 in good health. This chain's CDR3 is CASSYLDRVHNYGYTF.